Below are 9 T cell receptor beta chains sequenced from a single sample in a study of beta chain features in type 1 diabetes. Expressed TCRB transcripts were sequenced because the isolated RNA had all been reverse transcribed beforehand. Measured with immunoSEQ multiplex PCR; TCRdb has only the in-frame clones, and not every one. This table has 330,000 or so clones, 20% appearing once. The sequenced material came from naive CD4+ T cells from blood. The receptors stem from a woman aged 18-29 years in good health.

V is TRBV6-5 and J is TRBJ2-7, with 7 positions matching TRBD1. Germline CDR1 and CDR2: MNHEY and SVGAGI. The CDR3 spans 15 residues. Trimming at V came to 0 bases and at J to 9 bases, leaving 11 bases not matched to a gene. The CDR3 DNA reads as TGTGCCAGCAGTTACTCGGGGACAGCGTACTATCCGCAGTACTTC. This codes for CASSYSGTAYYPQYF.

In this sample, this clone turned up a few times. CDR3 protein: CACRGGYGYTF. The CDR3 DNA reads as TGTGCCTGCAGGGGTGGCTATGGCTACACCTTC. The V gene is TRBV30, the J gene TRBJ1-2; possible D gene TRBD1, 6 bases. CDR3 length: 11 residues. V shed 6 bases and J shed 4 bases, with 9 bases lying between them. The germline CDR1 and CDR2 sequences are GTSNPN and SVGIG (reference sequence).

This clone has just a few counts. This sample includes further DNA sequences coding for the same CDR3. CDR3 protein: CAWDRGDEQYF. In DNA form, the CDR3 reads TGTGCCTGGGACAGGGGAGACGAGCAGTACTTC. The chain is built from TRBV30 and TRBJ2-7; TRBD1 matches 8 bases. Per the germline V gene, CDR1 is GTSNPN and CDR2 is SVGIG (reference sequence). CDR3 length: 11 amino acids. Losses at the gene ends were 5 bases for V and 5 bases for J; bases not matched to a gene: 2. Variable domain in full (rest from reference TRBV30 and TRBJ2-7): SQTIHQWPATLVQPVGSPLSLECTVEGTSNPNLYWYRQAAGRGLQLLFYSVGIGQISSEVPQNLSASRPQDRQFILSSKKLLLSDSGFYLCAWDRGDEQYFGPGTRLTVT.

V gene TRBV7-2 combines with J gene TRBJ2-1; a possible D gene is TRBD1 (6 bases). This CDR3 spans 15 amino acids. Germline V gives CDR1 SGHTA, CDR2 FQGNSA. Between the trimmed V and J ends, which lost 5 bases and 6 bases, there was a span of 17 bases. Written as DNA, the CDR3 is TGTGCCAGCAGCCCCTGGACAGACGCTTTCAATGAGCAGTTCTTC. Amino acid sequence: CASSPWTDAFNEQFF.

This clone has a single count. J is TRBJ1-4 and V is TRBV14; TRBD1 agrees at 7 bases. The CDR3 runs to 15 residues. Germline V gene lookup returns CDR1 SGHDN and CDR2 FVKESK. J lost 8 bases, V lost 5 bases, and 11 bases had no gene match. The CDR3 nucleotides are TGTGCCAGCAGCTTGCGGAGACAGGGAGTAGAAAAACTGTTTTTT. It yields the protein CASSLRRQGVEKLFF.

The V and J genes are TRBV5-1 and TRBJ2-7; 7 positions match TRBD2. V was pared by 2 bases and J by 4 bases, with 3 bases of the junction left unmatched. CDR1 SGHRS and CDR2 YFSETQ come from the germline V gene. CDR3 length equals 13 residues. CDR3 nucleotide sequence: TGCGCCAGCAGCTTAGGACTAGAGTACGAGCAGTACTTC. Its translation is CASSLGLEYEQYF. Full variable domain (remainder filled in from reference TRBV5-1 and TRBJ2-7): KAGVTQTPRYLIKTRGQQVTLSCSPISGHRSVSWYQQTPGQGLQFLFEYFSETQRNKGNFPGRFSGRQFSNSRSEMNVSTLELGDSALYLCASSLGLEYEQYFGPGTRLTVT.

This chain joins TRBV20-1 and TRBJ2-7; TRBD2 agrees at 7 bases. The ends lost 3 bases at V and 10 bases at J; junction bases unmatched: 6. This CDR3 contains 11 residues. Germline V lookup: CDR1 DFQATT, CDR2 SNEGSKA (reference sequence). The DNA of the CDR3 is TGCAGTGCTAGTTCGCTAGCGGTACAGTACTTC. Translation: CSASSLAVQYF.

This clone turned up a few times. CDR3 nucleotides: TGTGCCAGCAGCTTCCCTAGCGGGAACCCCGAGCAGTACTTC. This codes for CASSFPSGNPEQYF. The chain carries TRBV11-3 and TRBJ2-7, with 9 bases aligning to TRBD2. This CDR3 spans 14 amino acids. Losses at the gene ends were 3 bases for V and 6 bases for J; bases not matched to a gene: 6. Germline assignment: CDR1 SGHNT and CDR2 YENEEA.

This rearrangement joins TRBV14 to TRBJ1-2; a weak D match, TRBD1 (5 bases). The CDR3 contains 15 residues. Germline loops: CDR1 SGHDN, CDR2 FVKESK. The V and J ends lost 4 bases and 3 bases respectively, with 15 bases between them. The CDR3 region has the DNA TGTGCCAGCAGCCTCCGACAGAATCAGGACTATGGCTACACCTTC. Amino acids: CASSLRQNQDYGYTF.